Described below is a single T cell receptor (beta chain) sequence and its context. What it binds is not known. The sample is drawn from a study of cytomegalovirus exposure and HLA in healthy donors. Primers: 60 Vbeta forward and 13 Jbeta reverse. The assay was immunoSEQ multiplex PCR, and TCRdb's table has in-frame clones only and misses some. The data show approximately 150,000 clones, almost 85% seen once. Study results and caveats: Researchers counted 164 TCR beta chains as cytomegalovirus-associated. Because they were indistinguishable, some V segments, including TRBV6-2 and TRBV6-3, were excluded. Later examination showed HLA-associated TCR beta chains had greater clonal expansion than equally common others.

The germline V and J ends were trimmed by 0 bases and 1 base, with 9 bases remaining between them. The CDR3 length is 15 residues. Germline loops: CDR1 MGHRA, CDR2 YSYEKL. Sequencing was carried out using PBMCs. This receptor was taken from a girl between 5 and 17 years old in good health and CMV-seropositive. The chain employs TRBV4-1 and TRBJ1-1; D might be TRBD1 (5 bases). This CDR3 is CASSQDWGENTEAFF. The DNA for the CDR3 is TGCGCCAGCAGCCAAGATTGGGGGGAGAACACTGAAGCTTTCTTT.